These 13 T cell receptor beta chains came from one sample sequenced in a study of blood T cell repertoires in COVID-19 (dated by TCRdb to the early 2020s). The library was prepared using the immunoSEQ multiplex PCR assay. In its TCRdb copy, this immuneACCESS table keeps in-frame sequences only and misses some clones. Where compared with another copy, unresolved V genes explain less than half of these, and the others have no known cause. This sample comprises fewer than 350,000 clones, around 91% of them detected only once. The ten largest clones add up to around a tenth of the sample. The specimen sequenced was PBMCs or T cells enriched from blood (not recorded which). The receptors come from a woman aged 40 to 50 who had recovered from COVID-19.

The chain is built from TRBV11-2 and TRBJ2-4, with 11 bases aligning to TRBD2. From germline, CDR1 is SGHAT and CDR2 FQNNGV. The V segment lost 5 bases and the J segment 7 bases; nucleotides outside the gene matches: 7. The CDR3 covers 15 residues. CDR3 protein: CASSLLAGGPNIQYF. CDR3 DNA: TGTGCCAGCAGCCTATTAGCGGGGGGGCCGAACATTCAGTACTTC. Full variable domain (outside the CDR3, taken from reference TRBV11-2 and TRBJ2-4): EAGVAQSPRYKIIEKRQSVAFWCNPISGHATLYWYQQILGQGPKLLIQFQNNGVVDDSQLPKDRFSAERLKGVDSTLKIQPAKLEDSAVYLCASSLLAGGPNIQYFGAGTRLSVL.

The chain is built from TRBV28 and TRBJ1-5, with D perhaps matching TRBD1 (5 bases). The CDR3 is made up of 16 amino acids. Germline CDR1 is MDHEN and CDR2 is SYDVKM. Between the trimmed V and J ends, which lost 6 bases and 0 bases, there was a span of 15 bases. The CDR3 loop reads CASRGEQIPSNQPQHF. CDR3 DNA sequence: TGTGCCAGCAGAGGGGAACAGATTCCTAGCAATCAGCCCCAGCATTTT.

This clone was seen a single time. J is TRBJ2-1 and V is TRBV7-6; D gene unclear. The CDR3 has 11 amino acids. The V gene lost 3 bases and the J gene lost 5 bases, with 2 bases spanning the gap. Per germline, CDR1 SGHVS and CDR2 FNYEAQ. The CDR3 nucleotides read TGTGCCAGCAGCTTCAACAATGAGCAGTTCTTC. Its protein product is CASSFNNEQFF. Together with reference TRBV7-6 and TRBJ2-1, the CDR3 gives the full variable domain: GAGVSQSPRYKVTKRGQDVALRCDPISGHVSLYWYRQALGQGPEFLTYFNYEAQQDKSGLPNDRFSAERPEGSISTLTIQRTEQRDSAMYRCASSFNNEQFFGPGTRLTVL.

This clone was recorded a few times. The rearrangement joins TRBV12-3 or TRBV12-4 to TRBJ2-7; no clear D gene. V was cut by 7 bases and J by 2 bases, with 9 bases left in between. CDR3 length: 12 amino acids. This CDR3 reads CASTLTPYEQYF. In nucleotides, the CDR3 is TGTGCCAGCACCCTAACCCCCTACGAGCAGTACTTC.

The sample holds one count of this clone. The chain uses TRBV19 and TRBJ1-2, with 7 bases lining up with TRBD1. The V gene end was trimmed by 5 bases and the J gene end by 7 bases; junction bases not matched to a gene: 4. The germline V gene encodes CDR1 LNHDA and CDR2 SQIVND (reference sequence). The CDR3 has 12 amino acids. The CDR3 sequence: CASSPGTVGYTF. The CDR3 DNA sequence: TGTGCCAGTAGTCCCGGGACAGTTGGCTACACCTTC.

This clone is a singleton in its sample. This CDR3 is CASSPVASGGSYNEQFF. CDR3 DNA sequence: TGCGCCAGCAGCCCCGTGGCTAGCGGGGGCTCCTACAATGAGCAGTTCTTC. J is TRBJ2-1 and V is TRBV4-1; 10 bases fit TRBD2. The CDR3 sequence is 17 residues long. J was trimmed by 0 bases and V by 4 bases; bases with no gene match: 6. The germline gives CDR1 MGHRA, CDR2 YSYEKL.

V and J are TRBV5-1 and TRBJ2-3, with a weak D call TRBD1 (6 bases). Between the trimmed V and J ends, which lost 2 bases and 3 bases, there was a span of 16 bases. The CDR3 covers 16 residues. The V gene's germline CDR1 is SGHRS and CDR2 YFSETQ. CDR3 sequence: CASSFFSNRETDTQYF. Written as DNA, the CDR3 is TGCGCCAGCAGCTTTTTCTCGAACAGGGAGACAGATACGCAGTATTTT.

The J gene is TRBJ2-1, the V gene TRBV24-1; 10 nucleotides line up with TRBD2. Germline trimming cut 11 bases from V and 2 bases from J; bases unmatched to any gene: 5. The germline V gene has CDR1 KGHDR and CDR2 SFDVKD. The CDR3 runs to 14 residues. The CDR3 is CARRTSGAYNEQFF. As DNA, the CDR3 is TGTGCCAGGAGGACTAGCGGAGCCTACAATGAGCAGTTCTTC.

This clone has only a few counts. This sample also contains other DNA sequences that code for the same CDR3. V usage is TRBV9 and J usage is TRBJ2-5; TRBD2 agrees at 7 bases. Trimming at V came to 0 bases and at J to 4 bases, leaving 6 bases not matched to a gene. Germline-derived CDR1 and CDR2 are SGDLS and YYNGEE. The CDR3 extends over 15 amino acids. The CDR3 region is CASSVAGGEVETQYF. For the CDR3, the DNA is TGTGCCAGCAGCGTAGCTGGGGGGGAGGTAGAGACCCAGTACTTC.

V is TRBV6-2 or TRBV6-3 and J is TRBJ2-1; unclear D gene. Germline V gene sequence: CDR1 MNHEY, CDR2 SVGEGT. The CDR3 contains 18 residues. The V end was cut by 4 bases, the J end by 0 bases, with 19 bases between. CDR3 amino acids: CASSWPGGAPSSYNEQFF. The CDR3 bases are TGTGCCAGCAGTTGGCCTGGCGGCGCTCCGAGCTCCTACAATGAGCAGTTCTTC.

About this clone itself: Other DNA sequences in this sample translate to the same CDR3. The chain couples TRBV5-6 to TRBJ1-2, with TRBD1 as a possible D gene (5 bases). The ends were cut back, 0 bases at V and 2 bases at J, with 5 bases in the middle. Germline CDR1 is SGHDT and CDR2 is YYEEEE. The CDR3 sequence is 13 residues long. DNA for the CDR3: TGTGCCAGCAGCTTGGGACAGAACTATGGCTACACCTTC. The encoded protein is CASSLGQNYGYTF.

The V and J genes are TRBV19 and TRBJ2-5, with TRBD2 as a possible D gene (5 bases). Germline V gene lookup returns CDR1 LNHDA and CDR2 SQIVND (reference sequence). The ends were cut back, 3 bases at V and 1 base at J, with 15 bases in the middle. CDR3 length: 16 residues. The CDR3 here is CASSIFAGEAQETQYF. Written as DNA, the CDR3 is TGTGCCAGTAGTATCTTCGCCGGGGAAGCCCAAGAGACCCAGTACTTC.

The chain employs TRBV18 and TRBJ2-5, with a possible D match to TRBD2 (5 bases). CDR1 is KGHSH and CDR2 is LQKENI in the germline V gene. V was cut by 4 bases and J by 0 bases, with 21 bases left in between. The CDR3 is made up of 18 amino acids. The CDR3 nucleotides read TGTGCCAGCTCACTGACGCGCCCCCGGGGAGACCACCAAGAGACCCAGTACTTC. It codes for CASSLTRPRGDHQETQYF.